This T cell receptor (beta chain) was recovered during a study of vaccination and CD4 T cells after COVID-19. About this clonotype: Its specificity is unknown.

The treatment was: 10-day PBMC culture with coronavirus spike peptide pools or control peptides (ViraFEST assay). Sequenced with the Oncomine TCR Beta short-read assay was DNA taken from cultured CD4+ T cells. TCRdb independently ran MiXCR on the PCR reads; one entry per CDR3 protein. Of 13,000 to 15,000 distinct CDR3 sequences detected, just over 20% appear once; the ten largest clones hold 10% to 15%. V was cut by 1 base and J by 3 bases, with 13 bases left in between. This CDR3 spans 16 amino acids. In germline, CDR1 is SGHNT, CDR2 YENEEA. Overall study findings and caveats: 304 of 307 vaccine-specific clones from convalescent patients were spike mono-reactive.

The TCR was taken from a human donor who received a COVID-19 vaccine. This chain links TRBV11-3 with TRBJ2-1, with D perhaps being TRBD1 or TRBD2 (5 bases each). The sequences come from CD4+ T cells from blood, cultured in vitro, collected before SARS-CoV-2 vaccination. CDR3 sequence (DNA): TGTGCCAGCAGCTTAGGCTGGGACCAGCACTACAATGAGCAGTTCTTC. This translates into CASSLGWDQHYNEQFF.